Listed below are T cell receptor beta chains from one sample, sequenced in a study of blood T cell repertoires in COVID-19. The assay was immunoSEQ multiplex PCR, and TCRdb's table has in-frame clones only and misses some. The table has around 500,000 clones, approximately 85% seen once. The sequenced sample was peripheral blood. All receptors come from a human donor in a cohort sampled during active COVID-19. CDR3s include the opening cysteine and the closing phenylalanine or tryptophan. A D gene is named only where the DNA matches it firmly. Where a row states a size, it is once, few, many or the class of an expanded clone; other rows omit it.

CDR3 protein: CASSVQGIDTEAFF
CDR3 DNA: TGTGCCAGCAGTGTTCAGGGTATTGACACTGAAGCTTTCTTT
clone size: few
J gene: TRBJ1-1
D gene: .
V gene: TRBV2

CDR3 protein: CASSYSTSGSSETQYF
CDR3 DNA: TGTGCCAGCAGTTACTCGACTAGCGGGAGTTCGGAGACCCAGTACTTC
clone size: .
J gene: TRBJ2-5
D gene: TRBD2
V gene: TRBV6-5

CDR3 protein: CASRDRGFSEQYF
CDR3 DNA: TGTGCCAGCCGGGACAGGGGGTTCTCCGAGCAGTACTTC
clone size: .
J gene: TRBJ2-7
D gene: TRBD1
V gene: TRBV27

CDR3 protein: CASSASGTSGYNEQFF
CDR3 DNA: TGTGCCAGCAGCGCATCCGGGACTAGCGGTTACAATGAGCAGTTCTTC
clone size: .
J gene: TRBJ2-1
D gene: TRBD2
V gene: TRBV9

CDR3 protein: CAWSVEQGFQPQHF
CDR3 DNA: TGTGCCTGGAGTGTAGAACAGGGGTTTCAGCCCCAGCATTTT
clone size: .
J gene: TRBJ1-5
D gene: TRBD1
V gene: TRBV30

CDR3 protein: CASSQDRGYNSPLHF
CDR3 DNA: TGTGCCAGCAGCCAAGATAGGGGATATAATTCACCCCTCCACTTT
clone size: .
J gene: TRBJ1-6
D gene: .
V gene: TRBV3-1/TRBV3-2

CDR3 protein: CAIRQPQENTEAFF
CDR3 DNA: TGTGCCATCAGACAACCCCAGGAGAACACTGAAGCTTTCTTT
clone size: .
J gene: TRBJ1-1
D gene: .
V gene: TRBV10-3

CDR3 protein: CASSSFGQGNGYTF
CDR3 DNA: TGTGCCAGCAGTTCCTTCGGACAGGGAAATGGCTACACCTTC
clone size: .
J gene: TRBJ1-2
D gene: TRBD1
V gene: TRBV6-6

CDR3 protein: CATSRGGLAGPDTQYF
CDR3 DNA: TGTGCCACCAGCAGAGGAGGACTAGCGGGACCAGATACGCAGTATTTT
clone size: .
J gene: TRBJ2-3
D gene: TRBD2
V gene: TRBV15

CDR3 protein: CASSQAGMVDEQYF
CDR3 DNA: TGTGCCAGCAGCCAAGCAGGGATGGTTGACGAGCAGTACTTC
clone size: .
J gene: TRBJ2-7
D gene: .
V gene: TRBV3-1/TRBV3-2

CDR3 protein: CAYWGHTNEKLFF
CDR3 DNA: TGTGCCTACTGGGGGCACACTAATGAAAAACTGTTTTTT
clone size: many
J gene: TRBJ1-4
D gene: .
V gene: TRBV30

CDR3 protein: CASSPQPTQREKLFF
CDR3 DNA: TGTGCCAGCTCACCACAGCCAACTCAGAGGGAAAAACTGTTTTTT
clone size: .
J gene: TRBJ1-4
D gene: .
V gene: TRBV18

CDR3 protein: CASSPGRGKQFF
CDR3 DNA: TGTGCCAGCAGCCCCGGACGGGGAAAGCAGTTCTTC
clone size: .
J gene: TRBJ2-1
D gene: .
V gene: TRBV12-3/TRBV12-4

CDR3 protein: CAWSVQGAGELFF
CDR3 DNA: TGTGCCTGGAGTGTACAGGGGGCCGGGGAGCTGTTTTTT
clone size: .
J gene: TRBJ2-2
D gene: TRBD1
V gene: TRBV30

CDR3 protein: CAISPGSGNQPQHF
CDR3 DNA: TGTGCCATCAGCCCAGGGTCAGGCAATCAGCCCCAGCATTTT
clone size: .
J gene: TRBJ1-5
D gene: .
V gene: TRBV10-3

CDR3 protein: CASSYTGAEAFF
CDR3 DNA: TGCGCCAGCAGCTACACAGGGGCTGAAGCTTTCTTT
clone size: .
J gene: TRBJ1-1
D gene: TRBD1
V gene: TRBV5-1

CDR3 protein: CASSLAGGRINEQFF
CDR3 DNA: TGCGCCAGCAGCTTGGCCGGGGGGAGAATCAATGAGCAGTTCTTC
clone size: .
J gene: TRBJ2-1
D gene: TRBD2
V gene: TRBV5-1

CDR3 protein: CASSGGTGGINEQFF
CDR3 DNA: TGTGCCAGCAGCGGTGGGACAGGGGGCATTAATGAGCAGTTCTTC
clone size: .
J gene: TRBJ2-1
D gene: TRBD1
V gene: TRBV5-4

CDR3 protein: CASSIRAEEAKLFF
CDR3 DNA: TGTGCCAGTAGTATAAGGGCGGAGGAGGCGAAACTGTTTTTT
clone size: .
J gene: TRBJ1-4
D gene: .
V gene: TRBV19

CDR3 protein: CASSPYGTGEDEQYF
CDR3 DNA: TGTGCCAGCTCACCATACGGGACAGGGGAAGACGAGCAGTACTTC
clone size: .
J gene: TRBJ2-7
D gene: TRBD1
V gene: TRBV18

CDR3 protein: CASSLVGDLANYGYTF
CDR3 DNA: TGTGCCAGCAGCTTAGTAGGTGACCTAGCTAACTATGGCTACACCTTC
clone size: once
J gene: TRBJ1-2
D gene: .
V gene: TRBV7-2

CDR3 protein: CASSYSAAEGSGELFF
CDR3 DNA: TGTGCCAGCAGTTACTCGGCAGCGGAAGGTTCCGGGGAGCTGTTTTTT
clone size: .
J gene: TRBJ2-2
D gene: .
V gene: TRBV6-5

CDR3 protein: CASSPRTGGPYEQYF
CDR3 DNA: TGTGCCAGCAGCCCTCGGACAGGGGGCCCCTACGAGCAGTACTTC
clone size: .
J gene: TRBJ2-7
D gene: TRBD1
V gene: TRBV7-8

CDR3 protein: CASSPWARNSPLHF
CDR3 DNA: TGTGCCAGCAGTCCCTGGGCCAGGAATTCACCCCTCCACTTT
clone size: .
J gene: TRBJ1-6
D gene: .
V gene: TRBV6-6

CDR3 protein: CASSGGQGRNTEAFF
CDR3 DNA: TGTGCCAGCAGCGGGGGACAGGGAAGGAACACTGAAGCTTTCTTT
clone size: .
J gene: TRBJ1-1
D gene: TRBD1
V gene: TRBV9

CDR3 protein: CASAGQGARQGGSYEQYF
CDR3 DNA: TGCGCCAGCGCCGGACAGGGGGCTCGACAGGGTGGCTCCTACGAGCAGTACTTC
clone size: .
J gene: TRBJ2-7
D gene: TRBD1
V gene: TRBV5-1

CDR3 protein: CAWSVPGGPYNEQFF
CDR3 DNA: TGTGCCTGGAGTGTACCAGGGGGCCCCTACAATGAGCAGTTCTTC
clone size: .
J gene: TRBJ2-1
D gene: TRBD1
V gene: TRBV30

CDR3 protein: CASSPRGRPGEQYF
CDR3 DNA: TGTGCCAGCAGCCCCCGTGGGCGCCCAGGCGAGCAGTACTTC
clone size: .
J gene: TRBJ2-7
D gene: .
V gene: TRBV7-2

CDR3 protein: CASSLGSGTGGPYNEQFF
CDR3 DNA: TGTGCCAGCAGCTTAGGATCCGGGACAGGGGGCCCCTACAATGAGCAGTTCTTC
clone size: .
J gene: TRBJ2-1
D gene: TRBD1
V gene: TRBV7-8

CDR3 protein: CASSPGQRGGYTF
CDR3 DNA: TGTGCCAGCAGCCCGGGCCAAAGGGGAGGCTACACCTTC
clone size: .
J gene: TRBJ1-2
D gene: .
V gene: TRBV27

CDR3 protein: CASTSTSVQETQYF
CDR3 DNA: TGTGCCAGCACCTCAACTAGCGTCCAAGAGACCCAGTACTTC
clone size: .
J gene: TRBJ2-5
D gene: TRBD2
V gene: TRBV6-6

CDR3 protein: CAISEDSLNTEAFF
CDR3 DNA: TGTGCCATCAGTGAGGACAGTTTGAACACTGAAGCTTTCTTT
clone size: .
J gene: TRBJ1-1
D gene: .
V gene: TRBV10-3

CDR3 protein: CAWSVYRGGTGELFF
CDR3 DNA: TGTGCCTGGAGTGTATACAGGGGTGGAACCGGGGAGCTGTTTTTT
clone size: .
J gene: TRBJ2-2
D gene: TRBD1
V gene: TRBV30

CDR3 protein: CASTRGNTDMQHF
CDR3 DNA: TGTGCCAGCACCCGGGGGAACACAGATATGCAGCATTTT
clone size: .
J gene: TRBJ1-5
D gene: .
V gene: TRBV6-5

CDR3 protein: CASSWNRAGNEQFF
CDR3 DNA: TGTGCCAGCAGTTGGAACAGGGCCGGGAATGAGCAGTTCTTC
clone size: .
J gene: TRBJ2-1
D gene: .
V gene: TRBV27

CDR3 protein: CASRRARETEAFF
CDR3 DNA: TGTGCCAGCAGGAGGGCTAGGGAGACTGAAGCTTTCTTT
clone size: .
J gene: TRBJ1-1
D gene: .
V gene: TRBV6-5

CDR3 protein: CSASRDMRGQPQHF
CDR3 DNA: TGCAGTGCTAGTCGGGACATGAGAGGGCAGCCCCAGCATTTT
clone size: .
J gene: TRBJ1-5
D gene: .
V gene: TRBV20-1

CDR3 protein: CASSKGGGRDRARQGEQYF
CDR3 DNA: TGTGCCAGCAGCAAAGGCGGAGGGAGGGACAGGGCCCGTCAGGGCGAGCAGTACTTC
clone size: .
J gene: TRBJ2-7
D gene: .
V gene: TRBV21-1

CDR3 protein: CASSRVSNQPQHF
CDR3 DNA: TGTGCCAGCAGTAGAGTTAGCAATCAGCCCCAGCATTTT
clone size: .
J gene: TRBJ1-5
D gene: .
V gene: TRBV6-5

CDR3 protein: CATSDLGTGIETQYF
CDR3 DNA: TGTGCCACCAGTGATTTGGGGACAGGGATAGAGACCCAGTACTTC
clone size: .
J gene: TRBJ2-5
D gene: TRBD1
V gene: TRBV24-1

CDR3 protein: CASSRPDRPDSPLHF
CDR3 DNA: TGTGCCAGCAGCCGACCCGACAGGCCGGATTCACCCCTCCACTTT
clone size: .
J gene: TRBJ1-6
D gene: .
V gene: TRBV28

CDR3 protein: CASSESLGAHTDTQYF
CDR3 DNA: TGTGCCAGCAGTGAAAGTCTGGGGGCCCACACAGATACGCAGTATTTT
clone size: .
J gene: TRBJ2-3
D gene: .
V gene: TRBV25-1

CDR3 protein: CASSQRVGATGDYGYTF
CDR3 DNA: TGTGCCAGCAGCCAAAGGGTAGGGGCAACAGGGGACTATGGCTACACCTTC
clone size: .
J gene: TRBJ1-2
D gene: TRBD1
V gene: TRBV4-2

CDR3 protein: CASSLNGRRTDTQYF
CDR3 DNA: TGCGCCAGCAGCTTGAACGGGAGAAGGACAGATACGCAGTATTTT
clone size: .
J gene: TRBJ2-3
D gene: .
V gene: TRBV5-1

CDR3 protein: CASRGQVLTEAFF
CDR3 DNA: TGTGCCAGCAGGGGACAGGTTCTGACTGAAGCTTTCTTT
clone size: .
J gene: TRBJ1-1
D gene: TRBD1
V gene: TRBV28

CDR3 protein: CASSTHGKRDNSPLHF
CDR3 DNA: TGCGCCAGCAGCACACACGGAAAGAGGGATAATTCACCCCTCCACTTT
clone size: few
J gene: TRBJ1-6
D gene: .
V gene: TRBV4-1

CDR3 protein: CASSETQYEKLFF
CDR3 DNA: TGTGCCAGCAGTGAAACCCAGTATGAAAAACTGTTTTTT
clone size: .
J gene: TRBJ1-4
D gene: .
V gene: TRBV6-1

CDR3 protein: CATSARSGTAYEQYF
CDR3 DNA: TGTGCCACCAGTGCCCGCAGCGGGACCGCCTACGAGCAGTACTTC
clone size: .
J gene: TRBJ2-7
D gene: TRBD2
V gene: TRBV24-1

CDR3 protein: CASSGPRGLGNEQFF
CDR3 DNA: TGTGCCAGCAGTGGTCCCAGGGGGCTTGGGAATGAGCAGTTCTTC
clone size: .
J gene: TRBJ2-1
D gene: TRBD1
V gene: TRBV2

CDR3 protein: CASSLLREGLAFF
CDR3 DNA: TGTGCCAGCAGCTTATTAAGAGAGGGTTTAGCTTTCTTT
clone size: .
J gene: TRBJ1-1
D gene: .
V gene: TRBV7-3

CDR3 protein: CASSPGRNTGELFF
CDR3 DNA: TGTGCCAGCAGCCCCGGGAGGAACACCGGGGAGCTGTTTTTT
clone size: .
J gene: TRBJ2-2
D gene: .
V gene: TRBV6-2/TRBV6-3

CDR3 protein: CAWSVLGGSANEQYF
CDR3 DNA: TGTGCCTGGAGTGTACTAGGGGGATCCGCTAACGAGCAGTACTTC
clone size: .
J gene: TRBJ2-7
D gene: .
V gene: TRBV30

CDR3 protein: CSFSGGTEAFF
CDR3 DNA: TGCAGCTTCTCAGGGGGCACTGAAGCTTTCTTT
clone size: .
J gene: TRBJ1-1
D gene: TRBD1
V gene: TRBV29-1

CDR3 protein: CASSQRLVGSLIRHQYF
CDR3 DNA: TGTGCCAGCAGTCAACGGCTGGTTGGGTCCCTCATAAGACACCAGTACTTC
clone size: .
J gene: TRBJ2-5
D gene: .
V gene: TRBV6-2/TRBV6-3

CDR3 protein: CASSLKARGSSYNSPLHF
CDR3 DNA: TGTGCCAGCAGCTTAAAAGCCCGGGGAAGCTCCTATAATTCACCCCTCCACTTT
clone size: .
J gene: TRBJ1-6
D gene: .
V gene: TRBV7-8

CDR3 protein: CASSGTSSSYEQYF
CDR3 DNA: TGTGCCAGCTCCGGGACTAGCTCATCCTACGAGCAGTACTTC
clone size: .
J gene: TRBJ2-7
D gene: TRBD2
V gene: TRBV7-2

CDR3 protein: CASSLSGRSYEQYF
CDR3 DNA: TGCGCCAGCAGCCTTAGCGGGAGGTCCTACGAGCAGTACTTC
clone size: .
J gene: TRBJ2-7
D gene: TRBD2
V gene: TRBV5-1

CDR3 protein: CAWSPGIYGYTF
CDR3 DNA: TGTGCCTGGTCCCCAGGAATTTATGGCTACACCTTC
clone size: .
J gene: TRBJ1-2
D gene: .
V gene: TRBV30